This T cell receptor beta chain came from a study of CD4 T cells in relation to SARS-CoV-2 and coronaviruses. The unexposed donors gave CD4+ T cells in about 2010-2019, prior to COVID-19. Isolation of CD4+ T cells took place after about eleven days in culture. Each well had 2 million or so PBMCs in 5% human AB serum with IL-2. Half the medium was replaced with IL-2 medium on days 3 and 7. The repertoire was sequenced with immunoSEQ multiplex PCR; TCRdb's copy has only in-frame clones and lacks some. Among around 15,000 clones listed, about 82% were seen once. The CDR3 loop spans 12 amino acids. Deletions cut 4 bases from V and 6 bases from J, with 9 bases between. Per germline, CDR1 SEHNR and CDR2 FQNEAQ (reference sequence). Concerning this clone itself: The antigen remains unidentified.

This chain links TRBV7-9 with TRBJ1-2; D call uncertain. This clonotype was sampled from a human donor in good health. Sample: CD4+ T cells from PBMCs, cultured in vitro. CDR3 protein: CASSSDSHGYTF. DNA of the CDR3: TGTGCCAGCAGCTCCGACTCCCATGGCTACACCTTC.